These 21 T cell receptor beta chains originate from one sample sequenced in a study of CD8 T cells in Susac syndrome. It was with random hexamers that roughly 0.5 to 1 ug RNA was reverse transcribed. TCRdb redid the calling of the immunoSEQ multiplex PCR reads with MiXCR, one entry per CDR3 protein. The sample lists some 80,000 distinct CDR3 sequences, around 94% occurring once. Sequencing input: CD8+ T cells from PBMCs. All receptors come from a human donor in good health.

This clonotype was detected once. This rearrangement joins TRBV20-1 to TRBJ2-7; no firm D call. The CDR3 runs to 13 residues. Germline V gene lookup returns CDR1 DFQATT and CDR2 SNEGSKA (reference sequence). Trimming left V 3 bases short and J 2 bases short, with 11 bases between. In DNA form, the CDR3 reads TGCAGTGCTAGGCGGCAGGCAACCTACGAGCAGTACGTC. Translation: CSARRQATYEQYV.

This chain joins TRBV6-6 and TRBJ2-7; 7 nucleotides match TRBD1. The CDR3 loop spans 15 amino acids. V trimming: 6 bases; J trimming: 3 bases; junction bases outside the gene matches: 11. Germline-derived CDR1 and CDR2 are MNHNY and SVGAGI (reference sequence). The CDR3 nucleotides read TGTGCCAGCAGCTTGGGTTGGCAGGGGGTCTACGAGCAGTACTTC. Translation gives CASSLGWQGVYEQYF.

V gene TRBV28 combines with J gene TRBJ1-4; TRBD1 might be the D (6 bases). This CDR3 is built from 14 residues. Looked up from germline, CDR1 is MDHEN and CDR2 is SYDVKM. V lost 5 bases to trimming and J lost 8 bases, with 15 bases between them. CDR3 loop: CASSPLGGREKLFF. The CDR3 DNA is TGTGCCAGCAGTCCCCTCGGGGGCCGGGAAAAACTGTTTTTT.

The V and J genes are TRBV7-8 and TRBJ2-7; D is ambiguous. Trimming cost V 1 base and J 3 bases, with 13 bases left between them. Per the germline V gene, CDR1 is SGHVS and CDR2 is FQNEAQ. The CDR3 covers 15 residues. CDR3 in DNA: TGTGCCAGCAGCTTAGACCTAACGGCCAACTACGAGCAGTACGTC. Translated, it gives CASSLDLTANYEQYV.

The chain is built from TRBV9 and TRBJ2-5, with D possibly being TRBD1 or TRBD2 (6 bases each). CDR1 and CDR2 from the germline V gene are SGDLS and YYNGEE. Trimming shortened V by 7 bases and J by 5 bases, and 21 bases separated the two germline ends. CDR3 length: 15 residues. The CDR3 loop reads CASSRGSGGQETQYF. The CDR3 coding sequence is TGTGCCAGCTCCCGAGGTAGTGGGGGGCAGGAGACCCAGTACTTC.

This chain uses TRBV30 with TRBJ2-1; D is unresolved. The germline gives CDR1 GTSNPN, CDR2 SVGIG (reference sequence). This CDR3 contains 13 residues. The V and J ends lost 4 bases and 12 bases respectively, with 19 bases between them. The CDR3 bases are TGTGCCTGGATTGGCCTCACGAATAAGCGGCAGTTCTTC. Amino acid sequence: CAWIGLTNKRQFF.

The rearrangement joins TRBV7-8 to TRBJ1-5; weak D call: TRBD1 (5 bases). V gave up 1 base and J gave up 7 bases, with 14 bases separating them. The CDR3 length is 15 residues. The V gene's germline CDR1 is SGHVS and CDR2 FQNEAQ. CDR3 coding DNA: TGTGCCAGCAGCTTAGGGGTGACCGGGGGACAGCCCCAGCATTTT. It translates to CASSLGVTGGQPQHF.

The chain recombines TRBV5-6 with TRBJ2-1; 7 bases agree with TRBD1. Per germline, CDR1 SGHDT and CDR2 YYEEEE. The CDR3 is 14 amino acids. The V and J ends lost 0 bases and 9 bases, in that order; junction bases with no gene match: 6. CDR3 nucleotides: TGTGCCAGCAGCTTGGTCACAGGGGATGTTGAGCAGTTCTTC. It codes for CASSLVTGDVEQFF.

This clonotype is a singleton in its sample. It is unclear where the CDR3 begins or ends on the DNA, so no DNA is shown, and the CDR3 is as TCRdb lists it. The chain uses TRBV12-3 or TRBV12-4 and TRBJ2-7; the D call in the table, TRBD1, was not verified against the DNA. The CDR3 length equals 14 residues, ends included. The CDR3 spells CASSFGPGAYEQYV.

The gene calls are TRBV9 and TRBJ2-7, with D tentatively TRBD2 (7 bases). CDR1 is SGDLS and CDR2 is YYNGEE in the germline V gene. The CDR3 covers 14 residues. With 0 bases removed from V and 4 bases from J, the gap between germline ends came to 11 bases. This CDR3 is CASSVGGGAYEQYF. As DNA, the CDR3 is TGTGCCAGCAGCGTAGGTGGGGGGGCTTACGAGCAGTACTTC.

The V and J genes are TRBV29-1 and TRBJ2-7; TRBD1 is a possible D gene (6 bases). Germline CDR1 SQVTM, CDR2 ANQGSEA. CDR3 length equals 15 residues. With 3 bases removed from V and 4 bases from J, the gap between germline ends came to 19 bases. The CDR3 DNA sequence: TGCAGCGTTGAGGGCGGTGCAGGGGAGAGATACGAGCAGTACTTC. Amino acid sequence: CSVEGGAGERYEQYF.

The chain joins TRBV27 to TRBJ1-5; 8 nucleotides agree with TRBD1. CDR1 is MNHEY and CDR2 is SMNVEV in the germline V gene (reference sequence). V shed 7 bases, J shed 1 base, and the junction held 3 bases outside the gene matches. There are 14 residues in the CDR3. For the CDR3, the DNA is TGTGCCAGCAACCGACAGGGGAGCAATCAGCCCCAGCATTTT. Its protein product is CASNRQGSNQPQHF.

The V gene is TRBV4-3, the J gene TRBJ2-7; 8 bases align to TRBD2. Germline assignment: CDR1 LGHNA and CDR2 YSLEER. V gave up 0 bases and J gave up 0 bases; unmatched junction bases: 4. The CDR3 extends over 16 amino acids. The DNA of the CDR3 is TGCGCCAGCAGCCAAGAACCGGGGGGGAGCTCCTACGAGCAGTACTTC. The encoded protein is CASSQEPGGSSYEQYF.

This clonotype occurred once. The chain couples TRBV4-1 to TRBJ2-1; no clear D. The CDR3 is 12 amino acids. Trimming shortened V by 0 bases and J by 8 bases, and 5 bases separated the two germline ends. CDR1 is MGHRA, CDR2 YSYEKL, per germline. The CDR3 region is CASSQDLYEQFF. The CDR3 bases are TGCGCCAGCAGCCAAGATTTGTATGAGCAGTTCTTC.

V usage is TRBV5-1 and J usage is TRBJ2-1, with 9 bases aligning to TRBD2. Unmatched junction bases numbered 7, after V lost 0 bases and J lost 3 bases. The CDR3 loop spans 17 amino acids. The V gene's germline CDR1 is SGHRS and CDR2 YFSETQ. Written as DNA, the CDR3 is TGCGCCAGCAGCTTGGGCGGGCTAGCGGGATACTACAATGAGCAGTTCTTC. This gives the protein CASSLGGLAGYYNEQFF. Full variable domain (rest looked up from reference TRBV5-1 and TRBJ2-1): KAGVTQTPRYLIKTRGQQVTLSCSPISGHRSVSWYQQTPGQGLQFLFEYFSETQRNKGNFPGRFSGRQFSNSRSEMNVSTLELGDSALYLCASSLGGLAGYYNEQFFGPGTRLTVL.

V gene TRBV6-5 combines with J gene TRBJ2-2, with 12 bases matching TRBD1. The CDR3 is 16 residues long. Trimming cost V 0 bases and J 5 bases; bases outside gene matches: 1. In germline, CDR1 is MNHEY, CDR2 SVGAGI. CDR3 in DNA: TGTGCCAGCAGTTACTCGGGACAGGGGGCAACCGGGGAGCTGTTTTTT. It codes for CASSYSGQGATGELFF.

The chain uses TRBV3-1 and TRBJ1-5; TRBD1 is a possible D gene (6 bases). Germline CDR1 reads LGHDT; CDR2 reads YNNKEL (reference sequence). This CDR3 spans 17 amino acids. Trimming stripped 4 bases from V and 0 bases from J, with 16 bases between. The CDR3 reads CASSPTLTGYSNQPQHF. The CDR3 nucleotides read TGTGCCAGCAGCCCGACCCTTACAGGGTATAGCAATCAGCCCCAGCATTTT.

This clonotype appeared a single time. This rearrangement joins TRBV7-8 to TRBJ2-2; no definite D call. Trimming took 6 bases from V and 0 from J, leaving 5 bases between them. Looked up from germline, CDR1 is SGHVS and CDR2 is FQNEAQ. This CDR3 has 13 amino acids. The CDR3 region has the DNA TGTGCCAGCAGACCTTCGAACACCGGGGAGCTGTTTTTT. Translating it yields CASRPSNTGELFF.

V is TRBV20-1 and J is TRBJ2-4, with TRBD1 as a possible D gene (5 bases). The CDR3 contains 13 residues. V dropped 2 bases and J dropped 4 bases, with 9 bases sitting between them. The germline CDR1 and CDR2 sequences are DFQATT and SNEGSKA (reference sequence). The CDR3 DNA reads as TGCAGTGCTAGAACCCCAGGGAAAAACATTCAGTACTTC. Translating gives CSARTPGKNIQYF.

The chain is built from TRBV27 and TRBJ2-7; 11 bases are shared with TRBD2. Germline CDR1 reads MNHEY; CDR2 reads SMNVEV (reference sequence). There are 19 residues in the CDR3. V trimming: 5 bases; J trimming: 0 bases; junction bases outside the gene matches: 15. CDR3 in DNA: TGTGCCAGCAGTGCAAGTCCACCCTCGACTAGCGGGATCTCCTACGAGCAGTACTTC. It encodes CASSASPPSTSGISYEQYF.

The CDR3 here is CASSEEGQVYEQYF. For the CDR3, the DNA is TGTGCCAGCAGCGAAGAGGGACAAGTCTACGAGCAGTACTTC. The chain links TRBV7-9 to TRBJ2-7, with a weak D call TRBD1 (6 bases). Trimming took off 5 bases at V and 3 bases at J, with 14 bases between the two ends. CDR1 and CDR2 from the germline V gene are SEHNR and FQNEAQ (reference sequence). The CDR3 extends over 14 amino acids.